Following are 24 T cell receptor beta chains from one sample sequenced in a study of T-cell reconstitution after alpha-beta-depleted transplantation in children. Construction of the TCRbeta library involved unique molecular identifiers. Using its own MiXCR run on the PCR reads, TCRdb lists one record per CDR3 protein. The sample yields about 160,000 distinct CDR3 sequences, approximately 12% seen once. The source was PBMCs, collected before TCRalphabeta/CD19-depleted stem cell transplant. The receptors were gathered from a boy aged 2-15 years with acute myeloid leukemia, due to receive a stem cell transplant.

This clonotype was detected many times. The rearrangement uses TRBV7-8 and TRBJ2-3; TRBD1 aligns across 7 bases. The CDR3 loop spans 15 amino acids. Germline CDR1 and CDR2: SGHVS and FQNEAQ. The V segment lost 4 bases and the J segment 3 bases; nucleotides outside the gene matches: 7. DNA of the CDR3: TGTGCCAGCAGCTCCCCGGGACAGCCAACAGATACGCAGTATTTT. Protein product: CASSSPGQPTDTQYF.

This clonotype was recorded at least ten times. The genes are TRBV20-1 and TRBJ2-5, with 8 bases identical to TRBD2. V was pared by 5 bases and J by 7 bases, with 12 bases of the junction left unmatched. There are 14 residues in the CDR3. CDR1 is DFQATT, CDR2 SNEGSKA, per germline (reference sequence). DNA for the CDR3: TGCAGTGCTGGGGATTTGCGGGGGGTCGTGACCCAGTACTTC. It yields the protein CSAGDLRGVVTQYF.

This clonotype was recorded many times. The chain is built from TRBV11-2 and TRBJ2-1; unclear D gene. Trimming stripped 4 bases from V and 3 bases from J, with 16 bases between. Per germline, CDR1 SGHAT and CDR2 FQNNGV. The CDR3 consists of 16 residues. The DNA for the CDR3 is TGTGCCAGCAGCTCCGGAGCAGAATCTTACTACAATGAGCAGTTCTTC. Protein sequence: CASSSGAESYYNEQFF.

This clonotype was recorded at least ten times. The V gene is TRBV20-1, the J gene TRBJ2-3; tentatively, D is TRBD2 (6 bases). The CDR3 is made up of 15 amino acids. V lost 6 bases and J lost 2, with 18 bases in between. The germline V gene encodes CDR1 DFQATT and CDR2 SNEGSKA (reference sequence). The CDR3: CSAEGTDRTTDTQYF. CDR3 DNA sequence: TGCAGTGCCGAGGGGACTGACCGAACCACAGATACGCAGTATTTT.

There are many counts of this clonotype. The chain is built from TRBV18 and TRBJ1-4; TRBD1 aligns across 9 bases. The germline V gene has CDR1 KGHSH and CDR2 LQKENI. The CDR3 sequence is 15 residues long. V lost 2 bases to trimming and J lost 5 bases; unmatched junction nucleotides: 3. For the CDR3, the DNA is TGTGCCAGCTCACCATCGGGACAGGGAAATGAAAAACTGTTTTTT. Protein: CASSPSGQGNEKLFF. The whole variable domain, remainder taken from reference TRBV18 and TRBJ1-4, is NAGVMQNPRHLVRRRGQEARLRCSPMKGHSHVYWYRQLPEEGLKFMVYLQKENIIDESGMPKERFSAEFPKEGPSILRIQQVVRGDSAAYFCASSPSGQGNEKLFFGSGTQLSVL.

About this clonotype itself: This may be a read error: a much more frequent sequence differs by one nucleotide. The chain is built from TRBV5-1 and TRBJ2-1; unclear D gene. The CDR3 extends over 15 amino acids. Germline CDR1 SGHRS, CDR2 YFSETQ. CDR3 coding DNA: TGCGCCAGCAGCTTGCTCGCAGCGACGGGCAATGAGCACTTCTTC. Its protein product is CASSLLAATGNEHFF.

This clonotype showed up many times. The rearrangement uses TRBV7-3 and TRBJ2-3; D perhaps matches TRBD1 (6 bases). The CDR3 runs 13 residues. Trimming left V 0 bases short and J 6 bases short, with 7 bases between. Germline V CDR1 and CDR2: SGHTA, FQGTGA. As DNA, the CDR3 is TGTGCCAGCAGCTTAACGAGGGGGGATACGCAGTATTTT. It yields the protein CASSLTRGDTQYF.

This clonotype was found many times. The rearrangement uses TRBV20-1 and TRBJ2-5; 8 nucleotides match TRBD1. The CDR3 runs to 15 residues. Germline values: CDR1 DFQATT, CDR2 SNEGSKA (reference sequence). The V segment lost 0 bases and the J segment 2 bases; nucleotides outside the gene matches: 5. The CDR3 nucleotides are TGCAGTGCTAGAGATGTGGGACAGGCTCAAGAGACCCAGTACTTC. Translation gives CSARDVGQAQETQYF.

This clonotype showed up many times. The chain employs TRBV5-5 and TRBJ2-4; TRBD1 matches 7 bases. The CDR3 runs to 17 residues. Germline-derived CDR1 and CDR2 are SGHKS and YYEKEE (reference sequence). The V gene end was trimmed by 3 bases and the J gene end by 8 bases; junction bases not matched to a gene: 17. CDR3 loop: CASSSEYWTGHLDIQYF. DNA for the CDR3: TGTGCCAGCAGCTCCGAATACTGGACAGGTCATTTGGACATTCAGTACTTC.

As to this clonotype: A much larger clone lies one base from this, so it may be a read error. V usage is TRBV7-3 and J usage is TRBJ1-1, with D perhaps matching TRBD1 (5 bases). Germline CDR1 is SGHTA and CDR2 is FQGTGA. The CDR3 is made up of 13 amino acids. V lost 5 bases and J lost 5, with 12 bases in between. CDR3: CASSIPGKTEAFF. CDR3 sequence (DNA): TGTGCCAGCAGCATACCAGGGAAAACTGAAGCTTTCTTT. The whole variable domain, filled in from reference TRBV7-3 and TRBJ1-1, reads GAGVSQTPSNKVTEKGKYVELRCDPISGHTALYWYRQSLGQGPEFLIYFQGTGAADDSGLPNDRFFAVRPEGSVSTLKIQRTERGDSAVYLCASSIPGKTEAFFGQGTRLTVV.

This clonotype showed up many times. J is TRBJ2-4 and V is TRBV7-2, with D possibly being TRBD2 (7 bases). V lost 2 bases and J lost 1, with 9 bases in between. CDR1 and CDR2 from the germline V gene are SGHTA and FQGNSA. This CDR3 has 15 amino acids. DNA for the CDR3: TGTGCCAGCAGCTTAAAGGGGGGGGCCAAAAACATTCAGTACTTC. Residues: CASSLKGGAKNIQYF. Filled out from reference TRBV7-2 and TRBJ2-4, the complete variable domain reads GAGVSQSPSNKVTEKGKDVELRCDPISGHTALYWYRQSLGQGLEFLIYFQGNSAPDKSGLPSDRFSAERTGGSVSTLTIQRTQQEDSAVYLCASSLKGGAKNIQYFGAGTRLSVL.

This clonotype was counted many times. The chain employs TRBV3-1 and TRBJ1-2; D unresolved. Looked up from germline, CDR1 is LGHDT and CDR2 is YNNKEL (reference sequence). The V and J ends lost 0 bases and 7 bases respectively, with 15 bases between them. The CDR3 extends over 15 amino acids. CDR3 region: CASSQDAGKPSGYTF. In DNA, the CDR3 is TGTGCCAGCAGCCAAGATGCCGGTAAACCCAGTGGCTACACCTTC. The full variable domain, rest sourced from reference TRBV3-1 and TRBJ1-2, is DTAVSQTPKYLVTQMGNDKSIKCEQNLGHDTMYWYKQDSKKFLKIMFSYNNKELIINETVPNRFSPKSPDKAHLNLHINSLELGDSAVYFCASSQDAGKPSGYTFGSGTRLTVV.

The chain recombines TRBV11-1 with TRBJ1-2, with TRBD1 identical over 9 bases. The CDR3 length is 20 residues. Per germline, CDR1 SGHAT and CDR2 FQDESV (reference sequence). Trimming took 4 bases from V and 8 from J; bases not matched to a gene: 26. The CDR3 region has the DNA TGTGCCAGCAGCTCTCGACGACCGGGACAGGGACGCCAAACGCTACAGGGCTACACCTTC. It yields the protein CASSSRRPGQGRQTLQGYTF.

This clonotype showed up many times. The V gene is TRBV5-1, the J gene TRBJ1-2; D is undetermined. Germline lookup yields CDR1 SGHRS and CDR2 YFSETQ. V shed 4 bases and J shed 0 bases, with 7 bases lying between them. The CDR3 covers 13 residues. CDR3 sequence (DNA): TGCGCCAGCAGCCCACAAACTAACTATGGCTACACCTTC. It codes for CASSPQTNYGYTF.

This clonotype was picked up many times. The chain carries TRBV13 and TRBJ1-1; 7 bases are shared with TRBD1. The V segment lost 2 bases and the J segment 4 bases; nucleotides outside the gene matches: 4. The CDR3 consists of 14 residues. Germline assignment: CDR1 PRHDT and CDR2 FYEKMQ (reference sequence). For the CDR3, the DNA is TGTGCCAGCAGCTTAAAGGGGGCGCGCACTGAAGCTTTCTTT. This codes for CASSLKGARTEAFF.

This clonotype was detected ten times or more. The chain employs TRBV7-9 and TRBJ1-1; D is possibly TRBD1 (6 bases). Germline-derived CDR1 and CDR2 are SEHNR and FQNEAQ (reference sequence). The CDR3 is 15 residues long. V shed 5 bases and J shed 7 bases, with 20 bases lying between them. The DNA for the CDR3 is TGTGCCAGCAGCACCTCTTCCACGGGACACGTTGAAGCTTTCTTT. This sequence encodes CASSTSSTGHVEAFF.

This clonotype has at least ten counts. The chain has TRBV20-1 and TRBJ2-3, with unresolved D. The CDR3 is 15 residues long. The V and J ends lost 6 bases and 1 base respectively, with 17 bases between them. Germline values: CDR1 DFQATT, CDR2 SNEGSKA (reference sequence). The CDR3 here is CSATHPQRGTDTQYF. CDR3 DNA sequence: TGCAGTGCCACCCACCCTCAGCGCGGCACAGATACGCAGTATTTT.

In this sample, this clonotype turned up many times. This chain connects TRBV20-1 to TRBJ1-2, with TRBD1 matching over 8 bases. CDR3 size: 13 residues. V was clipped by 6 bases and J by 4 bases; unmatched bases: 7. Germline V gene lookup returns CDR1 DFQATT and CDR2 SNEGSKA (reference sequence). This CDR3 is CSAQMTGAYGYTF. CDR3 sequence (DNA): TGCAGTGCACAAATGACAGGGGCCTATGGCTACACCTTC.

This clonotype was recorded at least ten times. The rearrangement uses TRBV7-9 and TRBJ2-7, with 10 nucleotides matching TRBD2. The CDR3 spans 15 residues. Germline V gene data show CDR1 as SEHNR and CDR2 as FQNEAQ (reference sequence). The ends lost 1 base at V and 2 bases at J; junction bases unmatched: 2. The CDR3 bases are TGTGCCAGCAGCTTAGTTACTAGCGGGACCTACGAGCAGTACTTC. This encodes CASSLVTSGTYEQYF.

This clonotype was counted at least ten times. CDR3 bases: TGTGCCAGCAGCCGCAAGTGGAATGAAAAACTGTTTTTT. Translation gives CASSRKWNEKLFF. The chain couples TRBV6-4 to TRBJ1-4; D is undetermined. The V end lost 6 bases, the J end lost 5 bases, and 10 bases lay between the germline ends. The germline V gene has CDR1 MRHNA and CDR2 SNTAGT. There are 13 residues in the CDR3.

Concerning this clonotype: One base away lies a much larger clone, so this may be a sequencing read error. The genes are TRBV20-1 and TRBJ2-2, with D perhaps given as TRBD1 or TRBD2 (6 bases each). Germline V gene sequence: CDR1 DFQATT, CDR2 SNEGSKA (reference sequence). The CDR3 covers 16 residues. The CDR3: CCAPSRGSGNTGELFF. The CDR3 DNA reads TGCTGTGCTCCGTCCAGGGGTAGCGGGAACACCGGGGAGCTGTTTTTT.

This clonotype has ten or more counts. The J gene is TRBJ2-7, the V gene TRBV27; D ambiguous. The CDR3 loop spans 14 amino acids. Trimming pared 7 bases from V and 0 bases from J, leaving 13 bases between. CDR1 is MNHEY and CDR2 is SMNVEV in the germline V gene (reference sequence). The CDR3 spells CASTPPNISYEQYV. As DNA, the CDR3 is TGTGCCAGCACCCCTCCAAACATCTCCTACGAGCAGTACGTC.

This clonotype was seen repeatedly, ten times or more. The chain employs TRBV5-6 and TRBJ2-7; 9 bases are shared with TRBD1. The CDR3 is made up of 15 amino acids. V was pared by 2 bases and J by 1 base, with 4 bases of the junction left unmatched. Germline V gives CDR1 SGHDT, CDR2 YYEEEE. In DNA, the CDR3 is TGTGCCAGCAGCTTCGGGACAGGGTTATCCTACGAGCAGTACTTC. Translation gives CASSFGTGLSYEQYF.

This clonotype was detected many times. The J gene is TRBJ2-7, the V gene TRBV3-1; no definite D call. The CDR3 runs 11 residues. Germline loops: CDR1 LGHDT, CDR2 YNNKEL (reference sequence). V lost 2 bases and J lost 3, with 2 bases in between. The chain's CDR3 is CASSQLYEQYF. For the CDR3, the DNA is TGTGCCAGCAGCCAACTCTACGAGCAGTACTTC.